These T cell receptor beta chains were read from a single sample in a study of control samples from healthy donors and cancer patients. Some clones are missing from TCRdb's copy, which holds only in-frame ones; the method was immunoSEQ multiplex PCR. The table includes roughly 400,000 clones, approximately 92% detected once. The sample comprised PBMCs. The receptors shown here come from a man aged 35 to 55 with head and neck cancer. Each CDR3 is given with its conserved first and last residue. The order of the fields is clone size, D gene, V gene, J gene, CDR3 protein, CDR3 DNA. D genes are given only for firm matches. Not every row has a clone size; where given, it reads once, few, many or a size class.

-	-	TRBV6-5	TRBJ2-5	CASSSPASRAGETQYF	TGTGCCAGCAGTTCCCCCGCGTCGAGGGCGGGAGAGACCCAGTACTTC
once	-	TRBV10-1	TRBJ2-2	CASSDTDHTGELFF	TGCGCCAGCAGCGATACGGACCACACCGGGGAGCTGTTTTTT
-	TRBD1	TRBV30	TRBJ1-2	CARGTGKGKNGYTF	TGCGCGCGAGGGACAGGGAAAGGAAAGAATGGCTACACCTTC
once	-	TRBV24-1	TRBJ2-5	CATSDSWGDKETQYF	TGTGCCACCAGTGATTCCTGGGGGGACAAAGAGACCCAGTACTTC
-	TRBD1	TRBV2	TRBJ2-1	CASSVDRGSYNEQFF	TGTGCCAGCAGTGTAGACAGGGGGTCCTACAATGAGCAGTTCTTC
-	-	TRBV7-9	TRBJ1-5	CASEKGAGEKGPQHF	TGTGCCAGCGAAAAAGGGGCAGGCGAAAAGGGGCCCCAGCATTTT
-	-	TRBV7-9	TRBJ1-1	CASSLARDITEAFF	TGTGCCAGCAGCTTGGCCCGGGACATCACTGAAGCTTTCTTT
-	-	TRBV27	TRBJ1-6	CASSLGQQAYNSPLHF	TGTGCCAGCAGTTTAGGGCAGCAGGCCTATAATTCACCCCTCCACTTT
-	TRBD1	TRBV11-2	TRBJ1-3	CASTKGASGNTIYF	TGTGCCAGCACCAAGGGGGCGTCCGGAAACACCATATATTTT
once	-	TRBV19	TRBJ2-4	CASTGNRVGTVGIQYF	TGTGCCAGTACTGGTAACAGGGTCGGGACGGTGGGCATTCAGTACTTC
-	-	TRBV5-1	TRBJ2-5	CASSYQETQYF	TGCGCCAGCAGCTACCAAGAGACCCAGTACTTC
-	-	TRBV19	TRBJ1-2	CASSTTAGTPFGYTF	TGTGCCAGTAGTACAACAGCCGGGACACCTTTTGGCTACACCTTC
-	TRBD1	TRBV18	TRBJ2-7	CASSPSDRREQYF	TGTGCCAGCTCACCCTCGGACAGGCGCGAGCAGTACTTC
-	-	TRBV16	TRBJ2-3	CATLPEIVTDTQYF	TGTGCCACCCTACCGGAAATAGTCACAGATACGCAGTATTTT
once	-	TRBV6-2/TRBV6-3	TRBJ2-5	CASSRTDVQETQYF	TGTGCCAGCAGTAGGACAGACGTCCAAGAGACCCAGTACTTC
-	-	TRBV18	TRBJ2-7	CASSPGASYEQYF	TGTGCCAGCTCACCGGGAGCTTCCTACGAGCAGTACTTC
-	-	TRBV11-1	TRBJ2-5	CASSLFFGPGAQYF	TGTGCCAGCAGCTTATTTTTCGGTCCCGGGGCCCAGTACTTC
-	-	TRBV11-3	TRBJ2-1	CASSERNGPRGEQFF	TGTGCCAGCAGCGAGAGGAACGGGCCGAGAGGTGAGCAGTTCTTC
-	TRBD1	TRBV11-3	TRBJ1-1	CASSSQGADEAFF	TGTGCCAGCAGCTCCCAGGGGGCAGATGAAGCTTTCTTT
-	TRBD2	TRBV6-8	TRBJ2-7	CATTLQSGENYEQYF	TGTGCCACCACACTTCAGAGCGGGGAGAACTACGAGCAGTACTTC
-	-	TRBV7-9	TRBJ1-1	CASSASNTEAFF	TGTGCCAGCAGCGCGTCGAACACTGAAGCTTTCTTT
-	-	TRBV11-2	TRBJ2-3	CASSFKREDTQYF	TGTGCCAGCAGCTTTAAAAGGGAAGATACGCAGTATTTT
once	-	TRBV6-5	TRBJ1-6	CASSYGPSPLHF	TGTGCCAGCAGTTACGGGCCGTCACCCCTCCACTTT
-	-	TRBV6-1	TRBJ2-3	CASSQAGGMRDTQYF	TGTGCCAGCAGTCAAGCAGGGGGGATGAGAGATACGCAGTATTTT
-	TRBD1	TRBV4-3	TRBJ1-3	CASSQDSRGKGNTIYF	TGCGCCAGCAGCCAGGATTCCAGGGGGAAAGGAAACACCATATATTTT
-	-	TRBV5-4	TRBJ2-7	CASSRGGTILDEQYF	TGTGCCAGCAGCCGAGGGGGTACGATCCTAGACGAGCAGTACTTC
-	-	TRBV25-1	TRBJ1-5	CASSGPRFRGLSNQPQHF	TGTGCCAGCAGTGGACCGCGGTTTAGGGGACTGAGCAATCAGCCCCAGCATTTT
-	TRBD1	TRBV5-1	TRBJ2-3	CASSSGQGAIVADTQYF	TGCGCCAGCAGCTCTGGACAGGGGGCGATCGTAGCGGATACGCAGTATTTT
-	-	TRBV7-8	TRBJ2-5	CASARDQETQYF	TGTGCCAGCGCCCGGGACCAAGAGACCCAGTACTTC
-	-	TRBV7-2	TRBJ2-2	CASREGSGTGELFF	TGTGCCAGCCGCGAGGGATCGGGGACCGGGGAGCTGTTTTTT
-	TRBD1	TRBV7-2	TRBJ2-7	CASKPQTGGLYEQYF	TGTGCCAGCAAACCTCAGACAGGGGGGCTCTACGAGCAGTACTTC
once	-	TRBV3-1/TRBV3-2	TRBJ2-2	CASSQGITISSPTGELFF	TGTGCCAGCAGCCAAGGAATCACCATCAGTAGCCCCACCGGGGAGCTGTTTTTT
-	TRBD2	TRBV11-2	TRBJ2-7	CASSSGRTSGNHEQYF	TGTGCCAGCAGCTCCGGTAGGACTAGCGGGAACCACGAGCAGTACTTC
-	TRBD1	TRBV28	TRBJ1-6	CASSFGTASSSPLHF	TGTGCCAGCAGTTTCGGGACAGCGTCTAGTTCACCCCTCCACTTT
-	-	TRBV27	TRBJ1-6	CATNSPLHF	TGTGCAACAAATTCACCCCTCCACTTT
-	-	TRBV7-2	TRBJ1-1	CASSSPWDTEAFF	TGTGCCAGCAGCTCCCCCTGGGACACTGAAGCTTTCTTT
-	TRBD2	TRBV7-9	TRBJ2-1	CASSLTSGGALGEQFF	TGTGCCAGCAGCTTAACTAGCGGGGGGGCCTTGGGTGAGCAGTTCTTC
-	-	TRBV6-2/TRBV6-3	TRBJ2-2	CASSYSGVSRELFF	TGTGCCAGCAGTTACTCGGGGGTCTCGAGGGAGCTGTTTTTT
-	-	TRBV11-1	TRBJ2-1	CASSLRVGDSYNEQFF	TGTGCCAGCAGCTTAAGAGTGGGAGACTCATACAATGAGCAGTTCTTC
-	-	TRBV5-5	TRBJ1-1	CASSSGQTALITEAFF	TGTGCCAGCAGCTCCGGACAGACCGCCTTGATTACTGAAGCTTTCTTT
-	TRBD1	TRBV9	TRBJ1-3	CASSARDREAGNTIYF	TGTGCCAGCAGCGCCCGGGACAGGGAAGCTGGAAACACCATATATTTT
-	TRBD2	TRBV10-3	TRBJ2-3	CAISESGGFTDTQYF	TGTGCCATCAGTGAGTCGGGGGGGTTCACAGATACGCAGTATTTT
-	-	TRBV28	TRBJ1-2	CASSLRGGSRIYGYTF	TGTGCCAGCAGTTTGCGAGGGGGGAGCCGGATCTATGGCTACACCTTC
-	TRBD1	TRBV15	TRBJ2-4	CATSRGQGAFKNIQYF	TGTGCCACCAGCAGGGGGCAGGGGGCGTTCAAAAACATTCAGTACTTC
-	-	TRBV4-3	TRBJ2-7	CASSQAVQYEQYF	TGCGCCAGCAGCCAAGCAGTGCAATACGAGCAGTACTTC
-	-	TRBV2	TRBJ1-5	CASSDQPRPAANQPQHF	TGTGCCAGCAGTGATCAGCCCAGGCCAGCCGCCAATCAGCCCCAGCATTTT
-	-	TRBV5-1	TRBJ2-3	CASSLDGISTDTQYF	TGCGCCAGCAGCTTGGACGGGATCAGCACAGATACGCAGTATTTT
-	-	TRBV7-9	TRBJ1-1	CASSLTAPNTEAFF	TGTGCCAGCAGCTTGACAGCCCCGAACACTGAAGCTTTCTTT
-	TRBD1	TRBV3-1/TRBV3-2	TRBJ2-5	CASSQGDRGQETQYF	TGTGCCAGCAGCCAGGGGGACAGGGGCCAAGAGACCCAGTACTTC